The 23 T cell receptor beta chains below all came from one sample that was sequenced in a study of T cells after yellow fever vaccination. TCRdb fed the 5' RACE reads into MiXCR, producing one record per CDR3 protein. The repertoire consists of around 530,000 distinct CDR3 sequences, with around 17% occurring once and the leading ten covering around 16%. The starting material was PBMCs, obtained 5 to 6 days after the first yellow fever vaccination. The receptor source for this set is a man in his late teens or twenties who received the YFV17D yellow fever vaccine.

This clonotype was seen more than once but under ten times. The rearrangement links TRBV7-9 to TRBJ2-2, with 9 bases matching TRBD2. CDR1 and CDR2 (germline): SEHNR, FQNEAQ (reference sequence). The J segment lost 8 bases and the V segment lost 3 bases, leaving 4 bases of the junction unmatched. This CDR3 comprises 14 residues. CDR3: CASSFRTSDGELFF. The CDR3 DNA reads as TGTGCCAGCAGCTTCCGGACTAGCGATGGGGAGCTGTTTTTT.

This clonotype was found a few times. This rearrangement joins TRBV4-2 to TRBJ1-2; D is ambiguous. Trimming stripped 0 bases from V and 0 bases from J, with 5 bases between. The CDR3 is 14 amino acids. Germline CDR1 LGHNA, CDR2 YNFKEQ. The CDR3 coding sequence is TGTGCCAGCAGCCAAGAGGCAGCTAACTATGGCTACACCTTC. Translating it yields CASSQEAANYGYTF.

This chain joins TRBV30 and TRBJ2-1; D not resolved. V was clipped by 1 base and J by 9 bases, with 7 bases between them. The CDR3 contains 11 residues. Germline assignment: CDR1 GTSNPN and CDR2 SVGIG (reference sequence). Here the CDR3 reads CAWSDRSEQFF. Here the CDR3 DNA reads TGTGCCTGGAGTGACCGGAGTGAGCAGTTCTTC.

In this sample, this clonotype turned up a few times. V gene TRBV5-6 combines with J gene TRBJ2-5; D remains unclear. Trimming shortened V by 0 bases and J by 6 bases, and 9 bases separated the two germline ends. Per the germline V gene, CDR1 is SGHDT and CDR2 is YYEEEE. The length of the CDR3 is 13 residues. DNA for the CDR3: TGTGCCAGCAGCTTGGACATGGTTAAGACCCAGTACTTC. This sequence encodes CASSLDMVKTQYF.

This clonotype appeared a few times. The DNA of the CDR3 is TGTGCCAGCAGCGCACTGACAGGGGGCGCGAATCAGCCCCAGCATTTT. Its translation: CASSALTGGANQPQHF. The rearrangement joins TRBV5-8 to TRBJ1-5; 10 bases agree with TRBD1. This CDR3 has 16 residues. The germline gives CDR1 SGHTS, CDR2 YDEGEE. The junction had 8 bases not matched to a gene; V was cut back by 4 bases and J by 4 bases.

The table lists this clonotype with many counts. The chain couples TRBV12-3 or TRBV12-4 to TRBJ2-2; TRBD1 matches 8 bases. V lost 6 bases to trimming and J lost 6 bases; unmatched junction nucleotides: 6. This CDR3 contains 14 residues. The CDR3 DNA reads TGTGCCAGCAGAAGGACAGGGTTTGCCGGGGAGCTGTTTTTT. Amino acid sequence: CASRRTGFAGELFF.

This clonotype was picked up a small number of times. This chain joins TRBV27 and TRBJ1-1; 9 nucleotides line up with TRBD1. V trimming: 4 bases; J trimming: 6 bases; junction bases outside the gene matches: 6. Germline loops: CDR1 MNHEY, CDR2 SMNVEV (reference sequence). This CDR3 spans 14 amino acids. The CDR3 bases are TGTGCCAGCAGTTGGACAGGGGAAGGCGCTGAAGCTTTCTTT. Protein: CASSWTGEGAEAFF.

The chain is built from TRBV5-4 and TRBJ2-2; the match to TRBD1 covers 12 bases. Per the germline V gene, CDR1 is SGHNT and CDR2 is YYREEE (reference sequence). This CDR3 has 17 residues. Trimming cost V 3 bases and J 5 bases; bases outside gene matches: 8. The CDR3 sequence: CASSSPGQGAGTGELFF. In nucleotides, the CDR3 is TGTGCCAGCAGCTCGCCGGGACAGGGGGCGGGAACCGGGGAGCTGTTTTTT. Combining the CDR3 with reference TRBV5-4 and TRBJ2-2 gives the whole variable domain ETGVTQSPTHLIKTRGQQVTLRCSSQSGHNTVSWYQQALGQGPQFIFQYYREEENGRGNFPPRFSGLQFPNYSSELNVNALELDDSALYLCASSSPGQGAGTGELFFGEGSRLTVL.

The rearrangement links TRBV11-1 to TRBJ2-3, with 11 bases identical to TRBD2. The CDR3 is 18 residues long. The V and J ends lost 5 bases and 3 bases, in that order; junction bases with no gene match: 13. Germline assignment: CDR1 SGHAT and CDR2 FQDESV (reference sequence). The CDR3 nucleotides are TGTGCCAGCAGCCCGCCGGTGATAGCGGGGGGGCTTACAGATACGCAGTATTTT. Protein: CASSPPVIAGGLTDTQYF.

This chain uses TRBV3-1 with TRBJ2-1; the D gene is possibly TRBD2 (6 bases). Between the trimmed V and J ends, which lost 0 bases and 0 bases, there was a span of 15 bases. Germline CDR1 reads LGHDT; CDR2 reads YNNKEL (reference sequence). The CDR3 covers 18 residues. This CDR3 is CASSQDWSGDFSYNEQFF. The CDR3 bases are TGTGCCAGCAGCCAAGACTGGTCGGGGGATTTCTCCTACAATGAGCAGTTCTTC.

This clonotype has more than one count but fewer than ten. This chain connects TRBV24-1 to TRBJ2-5, with D maybe TRBD1 (7 bases). Germline CDR1 KGHDR, CDR2 SFDVKD. V was trimmed by 2 bases and J by 1 base, leaving 10 bases between them. CDR3 length: 15 residues. The CDR3 nucleotides read TGTGCCACCAGTGATTCAGGGGGGCCCCAAGAGACCCAGTACTTC. Translation: CATSDSGGPQETQYF.

Only a few counts were recorded for this clonotype. This chain joins TRBV12-3 or TRBV12-4 and TRBJ2-3; tentatively, D is TRBD1 (6 bases). The CDR3 is made up of 15 amino acids. Trimming left V 3 bases short and J 6 bases short, with 16 bases between. The chain's CDR3 is CASSLGRGEWDTQYF. In DNA form, the CDR3 reads TGTGCCAGCAGTTTGGGCAGGGGCGAATGGGATACGCAGTATTTT.

The V gene is TRBV20-1, the J gene TRBJ2-1, with 12 bases fitting TRBD2. The CDR3 consists of 15 residues. Germline V lookup: CDR1 DFQATT, CDR2 SNEGSKA (reference sequence). The V segment lost 1 base and the J segment 3 bases; nucleotides outside the gene matches: 1. CDR3 nucleotides: TGCAGTGCTAGAGCGACTAGCGGGGGCTACAATGAGCAGTTCTTC. Protein: CSARATSGGYNEQFF.

This clonotype was seen only a few times. V is TRBV12-3 or TRBV12-4 and J is TRBJ1-2; the D is unclear. The CDR3 length is 16 residues. Trimming removed 6 bases from V and 8 bases from J, with 25 bases in between. CDR3 protein: CASRPPGSEVEQGYTF. Written as DNA, the CDR3 is TGTGCCAGCAGGCCTCCGGGTTCGGAGGTGGAGCAGGGCTACACCTTC.

V is TRBV7-3 and J is TRBJ2-3; 11 nucleotides agree with TRBD2. The CDR3 sequence is 14 residues long. Germline V gene data show CDR1 as SGHTA and CDR2 as FQGTGA. V lost 8 bases, J lost 5 bases, and 6 bases stayed unmatched. The DNA of the CDR3 is TGTGCCAGCTCTAGCGGGGGGCGCGTAGATACGCAGTATTTT. The encoded protein is CASSSGGRVDTQYF.

The V call is TRBV4-3, the J call TRBJ2-1, with D possibly being TRBD2 (5 bases). The CDR3 consists of 15 residues. V was clipped by 0 bases and J by 5 bases, with 11 bases between them. From germline, CDR1 is LGHNA and CDR2 YSLEER. The CDR3 DNA reads TGCGCCAGCAGCCAAGAACTAGGTCCCCACAATGAGCAGTTCTTC. Protein: CASSQELGPHNEQFF.

This clonotype was counted a few times. V gene TRBV15 combines with J gene TRBJ2-1, with 8 bases aligning to TRBD2. This CDR3 spans 17 amino acids. V lost 2 bases, J lost 4 bases, and 10 bases stayed unmatched. In germline, CDR1 is LNHNV, CDR2 YYDKDF (reference sequence). The CDR3: CATSRKLLAVIYNEQFF. Here the CDR3 DNA reads TGTGCCACCAGCAGAAAACTACTAGCGGTTATTTACAATGAGCAGTTCTTC.

This chain joins TRBV6-2 or TRBV6-3 and TRBJ2-7; 7 bases are a match to TRBD1. The CDR3 is 11 amino acids. With 8 bases clipped from V and 5 bases from J, the junction kept 3 bases outside the gene matches. Germline V gene lookup returns CDR1 MNHEY and CDR2 SVGEGT. The chain's CDR3 is CASGQGDEQYV. For the CDR3, the DNA is TGTGCCAGCGGCCAGGGGGACGAGCAGTACGTC.

V usage is TRBV7-2 and J usage is TRBJ2-1; 7 nucleotides line up with TRBD2. The CDR3 extends over 14 amino acids. Trimming removed 5 bases from V and 9 bases from J; junction bases left unmatched: 10. Germline-derived CDR1 and CDR2 are SGHTA and FQGNSA. The CDR3 spells CASSPGRGGIEQFF. The CDR3 DNA follows: TGTGCCAGCAGCCCTGGGCGCGGGGGTATTGAGCAGTTCTTC. Using reference TRBV7-2 and TRBJ2-1 for the parts outside the CDR3, the full variable domain is GAGVSQSPSNKVTEKGKDVELRCDPISGHTALYWYRQSLGQGLEFLIYFQGNSAPDKSGLPSDRFSAERTGGSVSTLTIQRTQQEDSAVYLCASSPGRGGIEQFFGPGTRLTVL.

The chain is built from TRBV7-3 and TRBJ2-7; 8 nucleotides line up with TRBD1. There are 15 residues in the CDR3. Germline loops: CDR1 SGHTA, CDR2 FQGTGA. Trimming removed 8 bases from V and 3 bases from J; junction bases left unmatched: 12. The CDR3 spells CASPPRRTGNYEQYV. CDR3 DNA sequence: TGTGCCAGCCCTCCCCGGAGGACAGGGAACTACGAGCAGTACGTC.

The sample holds a few counts of this clonotype. V is TRBV7-2 and J is TRBJ1-5, with TRBD1 as a possible D gene (6 bases). The CDR3 consists of 16 residues. The V end lost 3 bases, the J end lost 1 base, and 13 bases lay between the germline ends. The germline V gene encodes CDR1 SGHTA and CDR2 FQGNSA. This CDR3 is CASSFMGGGSNQPQHF. In DNA, the CDR3 is TGTGCCAGCAGCTTTATGGGAGGGGGAAGCAATCAGCCCCAGCATTTT.

This clonotype was seen a few times. The rearrangement links TRBV5-4 to TRBJ2-7; possibly TRBD2 for D (5 bases). Trimming removed 2 bases at V and 4 bases at J, with 13 bases between. Germline V CDR1 and CDR2: SGHNT, YYREEE (reference sequence). CDR3 length equals 14 residues. Here the CDR3 DNA reads TGTGCCAGCAGCTTTTGGGGAGACGCGTACGAGCAGTACTTC. It yields the protein CASSFWGDAYEQYF. The full variable domain, completed using reference TRBV5-4 and TRBJ2-7, is ETGVTQSPTHLIKTRGQQVTLRCSSQSGHNTVSWYQQALGQGPQFIFQYYREEENGRGNFPPRFSGLQFPNYSSELNVNALELDDSALYLCASSFWGDAYEQYFGPGTRLTVT.

This clonotype was counted once. This rearrangement joins TRBV11-2 to TRBJ2-1, with 10 bases aligning to TRBD2. The CDR3 loop spans 15 amino acids. Trimming removed 4 bases from V and 7 bases from J; junction bases left unmatched: 7. Germline V CDR1 and CDR2: SGHAT, FQNNGV. CDR3 DNA sequence: TGTGCCAGCAGCTACACACTAGCGGGACGAAATGAGCAGTTCTTC. Protein: CASSYTLAGRNEQFF.